One and the same sample provided the 11 T cell receptor beta chains below, sequenced in a study of T cell responses to AZD1222 COVID-19 vaccine. Here immunoSEQ multiplex PCR was the method, and the copy in TCRdb shows in-frame clones only, minus some. The table includes 140,000 or so clones, just over 90% detected once. This specimen consisted of peripheral blood, obtained 28 days after the second AZD1222 dose. These receptors all stem from an adult who received the AZD1222 COVID-19 vaccine.

The chain uses TRBV5-6 and TRBJ1-1, with TRBD1 matching 8 bases. The J segment lost 2 bases and the V segment lost 1 base, leaving 4 bases of the junction unmatched. CDR1 SGHDT and CDR2 YYEEEE come from the germline V gene. The CDR3 has 15 amino acids. As DNA, the CDR3 is TGTGCCAGCAGCTTGACGGGACAGGACAACACTGAAGCTTTCTTT. Residues: CASSLTGQDNTEAFF.

This clone was recorded once. The CDR3 is CASRRQGGGYGYTF. The CDR3 DNA is TGTGCCAGCAGGAGACAGGGTGGGGGGTATGGCTACACCTTC. The chain recombines TRBV6-5 with TRBJ1-2; TRBD1 aligns across 7 bases. V lost 6 bases to trimming and J lost 5 bases; unmatched junction nucleotides: 9. The CDR3 extends over 14 amino acids. CDR1 and CDR2 from the germline V gene are MNHEY and SVGAGI.

In DNA, the CDR3 is TGCGCCAGCAGCTGGGGGACTAGCGACAACAATGAGCAGTTCTTC. Residues: CASSWGTSDNNEQFF. The chain employs TRBV5-1 and TRBJ2-1, with 10 bases aligning to TRBD2. Trimming cost V 3 bases and J 5 bases; bases outside gene matches: 5. The germline V gene has CDR1 SGHRS and CDR2 YFSETQ. The CDR3 has 15 residues.

The rearrangement links TRBV7-2 to TRBJ2-1; 10 nucleotides align to TRBD2. Germline-derived CDR1 and CDR2 are SGHTA and FQGNSA. The CDR3 sequence is 16 residues long. After removal of 1 base from V and 4 bases from J, the junction contained 4 bases not matched to a gene. This CDR3 reads CASSLDSSGSYNEQFF. CDR3 DNA: TGTGCCAGCAGCTTAGATTCTAGCGGGAGTTACAATGAGCAGTTCTTC.

This chain connects TRBV6-1 to TRBJ1-2, with TRBD1 identical over 7 bases. V was pared by 3 bases and J by 2 bases, with 6 bases of the junction left unmatched. Germline loops: CDR1 MNHNS, CDR2 SASEGT. The CDR3 consists of 15 residues. The CDR3 spells CASSDHRGLNYGYTF. The CDR3 DNA reads TGTGCCAGCAGTGACCACAGGGGCCTGAACTATGGCTACACCTTC.

The chain employs TRBV9 and TRBJ2-7, with a possible D match to TRBD2 (6 bases). Germline V gene sequence: CDR1 SGDLS, CDR2 YYNGEE. Trimming took 7 bases from V and 3 from J, leaving 11 bases between them. CDR3 length: 12 amino acids. The CDR3 DNA reads as TGTGCCAGCGGGGGTAGCGGCTACGAGCAGTACTTC. It yields the protein CASGGSGYEQYF.

This clone was picked up one time. The chain carries TRBV5-4 and TRBJ1-2; 8 nucleotides agree with TRBD1. CDR3 length: 14 residues. V was pared by 2 bases and J by 3 bases, with 3 bases of the junction left unmatched. Germline V lookup: CDR1 SGHNT, CDR2 YYREEE (reference sequence). The DNA of the CDR3 is TGTGCCAGCAGCTTTGGACAGGGCCACTATGGCTACACCTTC. As protein: CASSFGQGHYGYTF.

The chain uses TRBV19 and TRBJ1-3; no clear D gene. Germline V gives CDR1 LNHDA, CDR2 SQIVND (reference sequence). CDR3 size: 14 residues. V shed 4 bases and J shed 2 bases, with 9 bases lying between them. The DNA for the CDR3 is TGTGCCAGTAGTAGAAGTTGGCCTGGAAACACCATATATTTT. Translated: CASSRSWPGNTIYF.

In DNA form, the CDR3 reads TGTGCCAGCGGCAGGGGTTCACCCCTCCACTTT. Its translation: CASGRGSPLHF. The V call is TRBV27, the J call TRBJ1-6; D possibly corresponds to TRBD1 (6 bases). V was trimmed by 8 bases and J by 9 bases, leaving 8 bases between them. CDR3 length: 11 amino acids. Germline assignment: CDR1 MNHEY and CDR2 SMNVEV (reference sequence).

CDR3 in DNA: TGTGCCAGCAGCTTAGTTGCTAGGGCAAGGGGTGAAAAACTGTTTTTT. This translates into CASSLVARARGEKLFF. The J gene is TRBJ1-4, the V gene TRBV11-2; D might be TRBD1 (5 bases). The CDR3 has 16 residues. The V and J ends lost 1 base and 7 bases respectively, with 16 bases between them. Germline values: CDR1 SGHAT, CDR2 FQNNGV. The full variable domain, its missing parts supplied by reference TRBV11-2 and TRBJ1-4, is EAGVAQSPRYKIIEKRQSVAFWCNPISGHATLYWYQQILGQGPKLLIQFQNNGVVDDSQLPKDRFSAERLKGVDSTLKIQPAKLEDSAVYLCASSLVARARGEKLFFGSGTQLSVL.

This sequence joins TRBV5-6 and TRBJ2-4, with D perhaps matching TRBD1 (6 bases). CDR1 is SGHDT, CDR2 YYEEEE, per germline. This CDR3 comprises 19 residues. V lost 6 bases and J lost 6, with 31 bases in between. The CDR3 region has the DNA TGTGCCAGCACCGGTAGGGGGAGTAGTCCAAGACTCCAAGGAAACATTCAGTACTTC. This gives the protein CASTGRGSSPRLQGNIQYF.